This TCR beta chain is from a study of blood T cell repertoires in COVID-19. Overall study: Sample material is recorded as cDNA or gDNA derived from T cells, B-cell-depleted T cells, or PBMCs.

Per the original data handling: Amplification with reference gene primers provided the estimates of nucleated cell counts. Generated by immunoSEQ multiplex PCR, the TCRdb table keeps only in-frame clones and is missing some. The DNA gave D and trimming, while V, J and clone size come from that table. The data contain roughly 220,000 clones, 80% to 90% of them seen just once; the ten biggest clones take up around 3%. The sequence was obtained from a middle-aged man who had recovered from COVID-19. The sequencing sample was made of peripheral blood.

As DNA, the CDR3 is TGTGCCAGCAGTGACTTGGGGGGAAGTGAGCAGTTCTTC. Translated: CASSDLGGSEQFF. The chain recombines TRBV6-4 with TRBJ2-1, with D tentatively TRBD2 (6 bases). V lost 1 base and J lost 9, with 10 bases in between. Germline CDR1 reads MRHNA; CDR2 reads SNTAGT. The length of the CDR3 is 13 residues.